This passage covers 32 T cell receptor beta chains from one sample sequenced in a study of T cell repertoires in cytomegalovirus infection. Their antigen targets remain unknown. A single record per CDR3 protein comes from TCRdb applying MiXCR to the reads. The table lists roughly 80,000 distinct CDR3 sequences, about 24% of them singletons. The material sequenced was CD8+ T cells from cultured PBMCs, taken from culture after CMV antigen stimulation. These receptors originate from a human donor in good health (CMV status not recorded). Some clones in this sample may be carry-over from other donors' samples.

CDR3 in DNA: TGCGCCAGCAGCCCCGGGCGGGGGCCCTCCTACGAGCAGTACTTC. Its translation: CASSPGRGPSYEQYF. The chain couples TRBV5-1 to TRBJ2-7, with D maybe TRBD2 (7 bases). Germline V CDR1 and CDR2: SGHRS, YFSETQ. V was clipped by 4 bases and J by 0 bases, with 14 bases between them. The CDR3 loop spans 15 amino acids.

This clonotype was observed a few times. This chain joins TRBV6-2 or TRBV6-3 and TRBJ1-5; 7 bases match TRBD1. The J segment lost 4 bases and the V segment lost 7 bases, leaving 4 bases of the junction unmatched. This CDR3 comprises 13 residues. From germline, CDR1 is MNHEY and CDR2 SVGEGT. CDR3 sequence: CASTMGQNQPQHF. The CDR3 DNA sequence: TGTGCCAGCACGATGGGACAGAATCAGCCCCAGCATTTT.

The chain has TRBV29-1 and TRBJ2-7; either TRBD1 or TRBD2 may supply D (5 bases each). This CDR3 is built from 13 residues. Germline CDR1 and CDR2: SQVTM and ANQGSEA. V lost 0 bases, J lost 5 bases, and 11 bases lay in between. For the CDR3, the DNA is TGCAGCGTTGAAGAGAGGGGCAGCCACGAGCAGTACTTC. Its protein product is CSVEERGSHEQYF.

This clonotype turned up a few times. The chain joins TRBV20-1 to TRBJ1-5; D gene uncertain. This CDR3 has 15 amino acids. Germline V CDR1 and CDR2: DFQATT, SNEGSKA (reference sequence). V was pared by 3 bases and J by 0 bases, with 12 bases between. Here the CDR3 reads CSASGSLYSNQPQHF. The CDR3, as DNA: TGCAGTGCTAGCGGCAGCCTTTATAGCAATCAGCCCCAGCATTTT.

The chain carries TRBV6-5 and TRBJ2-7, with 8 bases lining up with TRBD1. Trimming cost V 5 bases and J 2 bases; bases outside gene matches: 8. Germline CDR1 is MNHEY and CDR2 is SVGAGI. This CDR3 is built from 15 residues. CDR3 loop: CASSPGQGTAYEQYF. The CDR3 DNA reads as TGTGCCAGCAGTCCTGGACAGGGAACTGCCTACGAGCAGTACTTC.

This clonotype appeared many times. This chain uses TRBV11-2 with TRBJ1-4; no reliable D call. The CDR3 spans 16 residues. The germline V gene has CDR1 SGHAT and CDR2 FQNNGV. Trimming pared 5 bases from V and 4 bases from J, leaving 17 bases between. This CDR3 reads CASSNDHPEGNEKLFF. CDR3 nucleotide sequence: TGTGCCAGCAGCAATGACCACCCGGAGGGTAATGAAAAACTGTTTTTT.

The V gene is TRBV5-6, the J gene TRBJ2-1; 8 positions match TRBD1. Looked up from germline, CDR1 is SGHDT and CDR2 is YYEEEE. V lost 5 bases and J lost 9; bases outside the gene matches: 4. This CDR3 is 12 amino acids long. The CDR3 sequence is CASSYDRGEQFF. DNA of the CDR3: TGTGCCAGCAGTTACGACAGGGGTGAGCAGTTCTTC.

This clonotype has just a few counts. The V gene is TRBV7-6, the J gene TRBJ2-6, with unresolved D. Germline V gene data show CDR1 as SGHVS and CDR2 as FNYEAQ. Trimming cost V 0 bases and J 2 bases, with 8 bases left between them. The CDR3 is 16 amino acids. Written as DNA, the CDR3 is TGTGCCAGCAGCTTAGCGGGCTCGGCTGGGGCCAACGTCCTGACTTTC. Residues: CASSLAGSAGANVLTF.

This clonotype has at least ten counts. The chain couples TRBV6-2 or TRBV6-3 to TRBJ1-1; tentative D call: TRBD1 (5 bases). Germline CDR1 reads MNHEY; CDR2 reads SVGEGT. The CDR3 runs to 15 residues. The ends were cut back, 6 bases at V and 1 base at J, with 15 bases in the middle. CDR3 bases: TGTGCCAGCAGCGCCTATCCCGGGGGGAACACTGAAGCTTTCTTT. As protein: CASSAYPGGNTEAFF.

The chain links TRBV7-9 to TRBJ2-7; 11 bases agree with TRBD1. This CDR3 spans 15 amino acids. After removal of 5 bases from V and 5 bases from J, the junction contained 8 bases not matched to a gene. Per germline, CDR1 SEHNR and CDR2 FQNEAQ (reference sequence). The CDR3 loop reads CASSGTGQGDDEQYF. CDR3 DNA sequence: TGTGCCAGCAGCGGTACGGGACAGGGGGACGACGAGCAGTACTTC.

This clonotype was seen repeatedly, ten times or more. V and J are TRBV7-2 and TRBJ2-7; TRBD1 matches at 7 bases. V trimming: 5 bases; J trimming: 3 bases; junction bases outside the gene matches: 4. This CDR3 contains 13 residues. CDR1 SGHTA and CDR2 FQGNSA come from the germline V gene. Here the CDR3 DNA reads TGTGCCAGCAGCCAAGGGACAGTCTACGAGCAGTACTTC. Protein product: CASSQGTVYEQYF.

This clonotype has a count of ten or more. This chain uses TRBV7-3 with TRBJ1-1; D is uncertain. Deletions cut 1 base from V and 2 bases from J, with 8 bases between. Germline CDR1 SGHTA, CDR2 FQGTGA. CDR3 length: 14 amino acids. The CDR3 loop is CASSLKGPNTEAFF. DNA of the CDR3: TGTGCCAGCAGCTTAAAAGGTCCAAACACTGAAGCTTTCTTT.

Written as DNA, the CDR3 is TGCGCCAGCAGCACCTGGACAGGGGAGAACACTGAAGCTTTCTTT. It specifies CASSTWTGENTEAFF. V usage is TRBV5-1 and J usage is TRBJ1-1; 9 bases are shared with TRBD1. The junction had 5 bases not matched to a gene; V was cut back by 4 bases and J by 1 base. The germline CDR1 and CDR2 sequences are SGHRS and YFSETQ. The CDR3 contains 15 residues.

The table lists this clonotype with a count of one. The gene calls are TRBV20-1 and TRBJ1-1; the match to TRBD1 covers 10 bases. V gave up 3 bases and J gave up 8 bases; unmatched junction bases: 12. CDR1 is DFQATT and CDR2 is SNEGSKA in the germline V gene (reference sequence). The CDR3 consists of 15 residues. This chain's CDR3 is CSARQIGTGVEEAFF. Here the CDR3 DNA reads TGCAGTGCTAGGCAGATTGGGACAGGGGTTGAGGAAGCTTTCTTT.

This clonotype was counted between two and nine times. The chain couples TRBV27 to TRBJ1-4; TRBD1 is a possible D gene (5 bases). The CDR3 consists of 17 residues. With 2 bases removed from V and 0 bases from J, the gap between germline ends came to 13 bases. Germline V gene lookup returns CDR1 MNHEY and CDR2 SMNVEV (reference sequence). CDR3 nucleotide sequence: TGTGCCAGCAGTTTAAGCCCAGGGATTGCAACTAATGAAAAACTGTTTTTT. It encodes CASSLSPGIATNEKLFF.

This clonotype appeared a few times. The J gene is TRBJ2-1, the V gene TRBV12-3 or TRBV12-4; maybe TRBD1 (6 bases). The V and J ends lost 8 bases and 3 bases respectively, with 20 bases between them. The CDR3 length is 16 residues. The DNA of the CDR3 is TGTGCCAGCGGCGAGCAGAGGGACACCGTCTACAATGAGCAGTTCTTC. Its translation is CASGEQRDTVYNEQFF.

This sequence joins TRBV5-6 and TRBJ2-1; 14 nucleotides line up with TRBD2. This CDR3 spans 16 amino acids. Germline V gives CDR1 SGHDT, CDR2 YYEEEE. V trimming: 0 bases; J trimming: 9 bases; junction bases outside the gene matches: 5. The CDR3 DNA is TGTGCCAGCAGCTTGGTGGGACTAGCGGGAGACTTTGAGCAGTTCTTC. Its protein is CASSLVGLAGDFEQFF.

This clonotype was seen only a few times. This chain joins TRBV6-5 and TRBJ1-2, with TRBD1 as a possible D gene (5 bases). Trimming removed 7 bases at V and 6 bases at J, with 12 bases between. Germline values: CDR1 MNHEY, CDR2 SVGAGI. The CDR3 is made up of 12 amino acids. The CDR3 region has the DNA TGTGCCAGCACAAGAAGGGGAGATGGCTACACCTTC. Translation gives CASTRRGDGYTF.

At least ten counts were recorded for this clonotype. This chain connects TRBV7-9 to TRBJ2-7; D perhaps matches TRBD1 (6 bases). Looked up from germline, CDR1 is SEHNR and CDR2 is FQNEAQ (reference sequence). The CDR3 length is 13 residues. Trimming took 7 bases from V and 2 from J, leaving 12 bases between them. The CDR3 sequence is CASIKQGTYEQYF. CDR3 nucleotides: TGTGCCAGCATCAAACAGGGAACCTACGAGCAGTACTTC. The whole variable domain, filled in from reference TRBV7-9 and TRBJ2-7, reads DTGVSQNPRHKITKRGQNVTFRCDPISEHNRLYWYRQTLGQGPEFLTYFQNEAQLEKSRLLSDRFSAERPKGSFSTLEIQRTEQGDSAMYLCASIKQGTYEQYFGPGTRLTVT.

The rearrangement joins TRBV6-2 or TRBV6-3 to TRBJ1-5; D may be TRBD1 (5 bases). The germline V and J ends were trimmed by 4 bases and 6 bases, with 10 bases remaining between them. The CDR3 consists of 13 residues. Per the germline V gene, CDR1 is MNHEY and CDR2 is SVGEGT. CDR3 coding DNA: TGTGCCAGCAGTTTTGGGGGGAGTCAGCCCCAGCATTTT. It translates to CASSFGGSQPQHF.

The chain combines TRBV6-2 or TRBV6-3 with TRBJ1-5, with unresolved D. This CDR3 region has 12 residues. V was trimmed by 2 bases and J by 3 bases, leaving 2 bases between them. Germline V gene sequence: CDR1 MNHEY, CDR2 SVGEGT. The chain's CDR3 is CASSYDNQPQHF. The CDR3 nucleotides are TGTGCCAGCAGTTACGACAATCAGCCCCAGCATTTT.

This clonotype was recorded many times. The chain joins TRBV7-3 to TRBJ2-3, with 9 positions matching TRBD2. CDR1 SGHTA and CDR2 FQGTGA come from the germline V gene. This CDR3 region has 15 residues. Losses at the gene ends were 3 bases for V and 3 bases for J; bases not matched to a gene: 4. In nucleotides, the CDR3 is TGTGCCAGCAGCTTTGCGGGGGGGCCTACAGATACGCAGTATTTT. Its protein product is CASSFAGGPTDTQYF.

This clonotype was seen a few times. CDR3 DNA: TGTGCCAGCAGCTTCTCCCCTCCGGACTACACAATATACAATGAGCAGTTCTTC. Amino acids: CASSFSPPDYTIYNEQFF. The gene calls are TRBV7-3 and TRBJ2-1, with D possibly being TRBD2 (6 bases). V lost 3 bases to trimming and J lost 4 bases, with 22 bases between them. The CDR3 length is 18 residues. Germline V gene lookup returns CDR1 SGHTA and CDR2 FQGTGA.

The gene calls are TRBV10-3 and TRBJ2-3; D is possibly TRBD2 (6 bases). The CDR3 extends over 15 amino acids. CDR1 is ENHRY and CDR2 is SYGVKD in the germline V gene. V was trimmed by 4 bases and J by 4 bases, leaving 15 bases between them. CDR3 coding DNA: TGTGCCATCAGTGCCGGGACTTCAATTCCAGATACGCAGTATTTT. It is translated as CAISAGTSIPDTQYF.

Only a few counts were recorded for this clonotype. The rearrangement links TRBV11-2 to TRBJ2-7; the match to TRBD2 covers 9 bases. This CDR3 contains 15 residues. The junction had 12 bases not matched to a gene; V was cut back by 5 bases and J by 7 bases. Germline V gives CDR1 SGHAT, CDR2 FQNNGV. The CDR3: CASSDRTSAKWEQYF. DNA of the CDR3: TGTGCCAGCAGCGACCGGACTAGCGCCAAATGGGAGCAGTACTTC.

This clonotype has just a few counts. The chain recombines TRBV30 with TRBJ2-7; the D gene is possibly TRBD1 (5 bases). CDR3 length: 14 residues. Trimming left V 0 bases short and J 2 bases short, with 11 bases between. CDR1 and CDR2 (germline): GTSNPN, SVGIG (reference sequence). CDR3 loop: CAWSVPWTTYEQYF. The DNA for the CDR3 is TGTGCCTGGAGTGTACCTTGGACAACCTACGAGCAGTACTTC.

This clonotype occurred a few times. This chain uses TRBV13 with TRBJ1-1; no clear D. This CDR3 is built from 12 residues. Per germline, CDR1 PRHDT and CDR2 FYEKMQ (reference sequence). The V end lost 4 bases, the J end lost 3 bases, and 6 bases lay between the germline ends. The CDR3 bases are TGTGCCAGCAGCTATCTGGACACTGAAGCTTTCTTT. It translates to CASSYLDTEAFF.

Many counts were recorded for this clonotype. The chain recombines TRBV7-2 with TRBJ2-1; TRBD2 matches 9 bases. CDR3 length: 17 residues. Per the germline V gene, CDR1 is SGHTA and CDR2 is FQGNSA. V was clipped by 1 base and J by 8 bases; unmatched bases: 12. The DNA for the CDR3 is TGTGCCAGCAGCTTAGTAGGCGGGAGGGGGTATGGTGATGAGCAGTTCTTC. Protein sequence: CASSLVGGRGYGDEQFF.

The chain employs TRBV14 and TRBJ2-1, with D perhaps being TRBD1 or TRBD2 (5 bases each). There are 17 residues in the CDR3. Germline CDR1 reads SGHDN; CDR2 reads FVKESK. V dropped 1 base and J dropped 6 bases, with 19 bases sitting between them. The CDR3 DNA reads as TGTGCCAGCAGCCAAGCTACATTGAGCCGAGGGACCAATGAGCAGTTCTTC. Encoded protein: CASSQATLSRGTNEQFF. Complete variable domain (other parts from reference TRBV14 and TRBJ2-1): EAGVTQFPSHSVIEKGQTVTLRCDPISGHDNLYWYRRVMGKEIKFLLHFVKESKQDESGMPNNRFLAERTGGTYSTLKVQPAELEDSGVYFCASSQATLSRGTNEQFFGPGTRLTVL.

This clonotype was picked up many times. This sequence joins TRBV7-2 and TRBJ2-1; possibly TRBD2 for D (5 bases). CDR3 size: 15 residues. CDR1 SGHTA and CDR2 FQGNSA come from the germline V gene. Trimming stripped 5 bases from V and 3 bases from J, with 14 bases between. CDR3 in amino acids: CASSAAGEYYNEQFF. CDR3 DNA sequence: TGTGCCAGCAGCGCCGCCGGGGAGTACTACAATGAGCAGTTCTTC.

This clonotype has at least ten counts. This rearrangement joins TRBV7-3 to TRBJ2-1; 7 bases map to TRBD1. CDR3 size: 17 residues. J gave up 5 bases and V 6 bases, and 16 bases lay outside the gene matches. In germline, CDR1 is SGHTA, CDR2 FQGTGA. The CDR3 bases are TGTGCCAGCAGTTCCCAGCCCGGGACAGCCGGGAACAATGAGCAGTTCTTC. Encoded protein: CASSSQPGTAGNNEQFF.

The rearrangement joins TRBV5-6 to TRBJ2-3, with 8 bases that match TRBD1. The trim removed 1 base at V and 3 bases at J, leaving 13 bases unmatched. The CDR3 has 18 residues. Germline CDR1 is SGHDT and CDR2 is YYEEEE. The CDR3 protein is CASSLSEAGGVGTDTQYF. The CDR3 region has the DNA TGTGCCAGCAGCTTGTCCGAGGCAGGGGGCGTTGGGACAGATACGCAGTATTTT.